A selection of T cell receptor beta chains follows, all from one sample in a study of blood T cell repertoires in COVID-19. Sequencing used immunoSEQ multiplex PCR; TCRdb keeps in-frame clones, though not all of them. The table has about 58,000 clones, about 90% seen once. Sequenced input: peripheral blood. These receptors were taken from a man aged 55-75 years with acute or convalescent COVID-19. CDR3s include the opening cysteine and the closing phenylalanine or tryptophan. The D gene is left open where the match is weak. A row's size may be missing; if present it is once, few, many or a size class.

V: TRBV6-5
D: TRBD1
J: TRBJ1-1
size: once
DNA: TGTGCCAGCACCCCGACAGGGAGGAACACTGAAGCTTTCTTT
CDR3: CASTPTGRNTEAFF

V: TRBV10-3
D: -
J: TRBJ2-2
size: -
DNA: TGTGCCATCAGTGAAGGGGACACCGGGGAGCTGTTTTTT
CDR3: CAISEGDTGELFF

V: TRBV11-2
D: TRBD2
J: TRBJ2-2
size: -
DNA: TGTGCCAGCAGCCCAATAGCGGGGGCGAACACCGGGGAGCTGTTTTTT
CDR3: CASSPIAGANTGELFF

V: TRBV2
D: -
J: TRBJ1-2
size: -
DNA: TGTGCCAGCAGTTCCGATGGGACATCTAACTATGGCTACACCTTC
CDR3: CASSSDGTSNYGYTF

V: TRBV24-1
D: TRBD2
J: TRBJ2-1
size: -
DNA: TGTGCCACCAGTGATGGGGCTAGCGGGAGAAACTACAATGAGCAGTTCTTC
CDR3: CATSDGASGRNYNEQFF

V: TRBV5-4
D: -
J: TRBJ1-6
size: -
DNA: TGTGCCAGCAGCCTGGAGGCAGGGCTAGGCAATTCACCCCTCCACTTT
CDR3: CASSLEAGLGNSPLHF

V: TRBV7-3
D: -
J: TRBJ2-3
size: -
DNA: TGTGCCAGCAGCTTCGAGGGAGCTACAGATACGCAGTATTTT
CDR3: CASSFEGATDTQYF

V: TRBV19
D: -
J: TRBJ1-1
size: -
DNA: TGTGCCAGTAGTATAGGCAACTACGAGACAGTCGATCGAAGCTTCTTT
CDR3: CASSIGNYETVDRSFF

V: TRBV5-1
D: -
J: TRBJ2-1
size: once
DNA: TGCGCCAGCAGCTTGGAAGGCAGGGGTGTTGATGAGCAGTTCTTC
CDR3: CASSLEGRGVDEQFF

V: TRBV5-1
D: -
J: TRBJ1-1
size: -
DNA: TGCGCCAGCAAGATACAACTGAACACTGAAGCTTTCTTT
CDR3: CASKIQLNTEAFF

V: TRBV9
D: -
J: TRBJ2-2
size: -
DNA: TGTGCCAGCAGCGTAGATTCCCGTACCGGGGAGCTGTTTTTT
CDR3: CASSVDSRTGELFF

V: TRBV5-4
D: TRBD1
J: TRBJ2-6
size: -
DNA: TGTGCCAGCAGCCGACGGACAGGCTTAGTCACTGGGGCCAACGTCCTGACTTTC
CDR3: CASSRRTGLVTGANVLTF

V: TRBV9
D: TRBD2
J: TRBJ2-6
size: medium-sized
DNA: TGTGCCAGCAGCGTTCCCTCACCGACTAGCGTGACTTCTGGGGCCAACGTCCTGACTTTC
CDR3: CASSVPSPTSVTSGANVLTF

V: TRBV12-3/TRBV12-4
D: -
J: TRBJ2-7
size: -
DNA: TGTGCCAGCCAGCACACGCCGGGGGAGCAGTACTTC
CDR3: CASQHTPGEQYF

V: TRBV4-3
D: -
J: TRBJ1-5
size: -
DNA: TGCGCCAGCAGCCAAGAGGGGCGGGAACGGATCAATCAGCCCCAGCATTTT
CDR3: CASSQEGRERINQPQHF

V: TRBV7-8
D: -
J: TRBJ2-3
size: -
DNA: TGTGCCAGCAGCTTAGTGGCGGGAAAAGGCACAGATACGCAGTATTTT
CDR3: CASSLVAGKGTDTQYF

V: TRBV5-4
D: -
J: TRBJ1-2
size: -
DNA: TGTGCCAGCAGCTTGGCCTTCGGACTCTCCGGCTATGGCTACACCTTC
CDR3: CASSLAFGLSGYGYTF

V: TRBV28
D: -
J: TRBJ1-6
size: -
DNA: TGTGCCAGCACCTCCCCGCGCCAGGGGTCGGATAATTCACCCCTCCACTTT
CDR3: CASTSPRQGSDNSPLHF

V: TRBV7-3
D: TRBD2
J: TRBJ2-1
size: -
DNA: TGTGCCAGCAGCTTATCCCTAGCGGACAATGAGCAGTTCTTC
CDR3: CASSLSLADNEQFF

V: TRBV28
D: TRBD1
J: TRBJ2-5
size: -
DNA: TGTGCCAGCAGTTCGGCCCTACAGGGGGTCCAAGAGACCCAGTACTTC
CDR3: CASSSALQGVQETQYF

V: TRBV7-2
D: -
J: TRBJ2-5
size: -
DNA: TGTGCCAGCAGCTTCAGGGTACTTCAAGAGACCCAGTACTTC
CDR3: CASSFRVLQETQYF

V: TRBV9
D: TRBD2
J: TRBJ2-1
size: -
DNA: TGTGCCAGCAGCGGCCGACTAGCGGGAGGCCACAATGAGCAGTTCTTC
CDR3: CASSGRLAGGHNEQFF

V: TRBV19
D: TRBD2
J: TRBJ2-1
size: -
DNA: TGTGCCAGTAGACTAGCGGGAGGTAGCAATGAGCAGTTCTTC
CDR3: CASRLAGGSNEQFF

V: TRBV12-3/TRBV12-4
D: -
J: TRBJ2-5
size: -
DNA: TGTGCCAGCAGTACGGGAAATCTAGAGACCCAGTACTTC
CDR3: CASSTGNLETQYF

V: TRBV28
D: -
J: TRBJ1-1
size: -
DNA: TGTGCCAGCAGTTTCCTGCCGGGAGGGACTGAAGCTTTCTTT
CDR3: CASSFLPGGTEAFF

V: TRBV4-3
D: TRBD2
J: TRBJ2-2
size: -
DNA: TGCGCCAGCAGCGGACTAACTAGCGGCCCCGGGGAGCTGTTTTTT
CDR3: CASSGLTSGPGELFF

V: TRBV7-6
D: TRBD2
J: TRBJ2-3
size: once
DNA: TGTGCCAGCAGCCACCTAGCGGGAGTGGGAGATACGCAGTATTTT
CDR3: CASSHLAGVGDTQYF